Listed below are T cell receptor beta chains from one sample, sequenced in a study of shared clonotypes between healthy human individuals. Clones were sequenced by immunoSEQ multiplex PCR, and TCRdb holds only the in-frame ones, with some missing. This table has more than 2 million clones, roughly 95% appearing once. Sequences were obtained from naive CD4+ T cells sorted from blood. All receptors derive from a man younger than 30 in good health. The CDR3 runs from the conserved cysteine through the conserved F or W. A D gene is named only where the DNA matches it firmly. Clone size appears in some rows only: once, few, many, or a class for an expanded clone.

CDR3: CASSTRSGGTTGELFF
DNA: TGTGCCAGCAGCACCCGTAGCGGGGGAACTACCGGGGAGCTGTTTTTT
V: TRBV9
J: TRBJ2-2
size: NA
D: TRBD2

CDR3: CASRLTGISQGYTF
DNA: TGTGCCAGCAGACTGACAGGAATTAGTCAAGGCTACACCTTC
V: TRBV28
J: TRBJ1-2
size: NA
D: NA

CDR3: CASSIEGTGPSPLHF
DNA: TGTGCCAGTAGTATAGAGGGGACAGGGCCCTCACCCCTCCACTTT
V: TRBV19
J: TRBJ1-6
size: NA
D: TRBD1

CDR3: CASSSGQRLQTEAFF
DNA: TGCGCCAGCAGCTCGGGACAGCGGTTACAGACTGAAGCTTTCTTT
V: TRBV5-1
J: TRBJ1-1
size: once
D: TRBD1

CDR3: CASSSLSGANVLTF
DNA: TGTGCCAGCAGTTCCCTCTCTGGGGCCAACGTCCTGACTTTC
V: TRBV2
J: TRBJ2-6
size: NA
D: NA

CDR3: CASSDNPGYGYTF
DNA: TGTGCCAGCAGTGATAATCCCGGCTATGGCTACACCTTC
V: TRBV6-1
J: TRBJ1-2
size: NA
D: NA

CDR3: CASSRPGQGAGEQYF
DNA: TGTGCCAGCAGTAGACCGGGACAGGGGGCGGGGGAGCAGTACTTC
V: TRBV6-1
J: TRBJ2-7
size: NA
D: TRBD1

CDR3: CASSLRPSGGNNEQFF
DNA: TGTGCCAGCAGCTTACGCCCGTCTGGGGGGAACAATGAGCAGTTCTTC
V: TRBV7-2
J: TRBJ2-1
size: once
D: NA

CDR3: CASSLVSAGEGTQYF
DNA: TGTGCCAGCAGCTTAGTCTCGGCGGGGGAAGGGACCCAGTACTTC
V: TRBV7-2
J: TRBJ2-5
size: NA
D: TRBD2

CDR3: CASSLQSGGVSYNEQFF
DNA: TGCGCCAGCAGCTTGCAGTCAGGGGGCGTCTCCTACAATGAGCAGTTCTTC
V: TRBV5-1
J: TRBJ2-1
size: NA
D: TRBD1

CDR3: CASSLEGGRYEQYF
DNA: TGTGCCAGCAGTTTAGAAGGGGGCAGGTACGAGCAGTACTTC
V: TRBV28
J: TRBJ2-7
size: NA
D: TRBD1

CDR3: CATERGAETQYF
DNA: TGTGCCACTGAGCGGGGGGCCGAGACCCAGTACTTC
V: TRBV28
J: TRBJ2-5
size: NA
D: TRBD2

CDR3: CASSLAGPANTGELFF
DNA: TGTGCCAGCAGCTTAGCGGGGCCGGCGAACACCGGGGAGCTGTTTTTT
V: TRBV5-6
J: TRBJ2-2
size: NA
D: TRBD2

CDR3: CASSLEGGQTGELFF
DNA: TGTGCCAGCAGCTTGGAAGGGGGACAAACCGGGGAGCTGTTTTTT
V: TRBV7-9
J: TRBJ2-2
size: NA
D: NA

CDR3: CASSLGGDYGYTF
DNA: TGCGCCAGCTCTTTAGGGGGCGACTATGGCTACACCTTC
V: TRBV5-1
J: TRBJ1-2
size: NA
D: TRBD1